This paragraph reports one T cell receptor (beta chain). The antigen is unknown. These data originate in a study of T cell responses to AZD1222 COVID-19 vaccine. Study-level information: Investigators merged groups given second doses at roughly 4 or roughly 12 weeks.

Clones were read by immunoSEQ multiplex PCR, and TCRdb kept only the in-frame ones, dropping some. The sample has about 140,000 clones, 70% to 90% seen once; the top ten hold 2.5% to 3%. Findings and limits, study-wide: Only a handful of AZD1222 recipients tested seropositive at baseline. The breadth and depth of Spike-specific TCRs increased once two AZD1222 doses had been given. Donors skewed white British and female; clonal diversity was possibly underestimated.

CDR1 and CDR2 (germline): SQVTM, ANQGSEA. V was cut by 4 bases and J by 6 bases, with 4 bases left in between. This CDR3 spans 10 amino acids. The sequence was collected from an adult in good health. The chain combines TRBV29-1 with TRBJ2-1; D remains ambiguous. Sequencing used peripheral blood, obtained on day 0 of AZD1222 vaccination. The CDR3 spells CSVASNEQFF. CDR3 bases: TGCAGCGTTGCCAGCAATGAGCAGTTCTTC.